This TCR beta chain was recorded in a study of T-cell reconstitution after alpha-beta-depleted transplantation in children. This sample's TCRbeta library carried unique molecular identifier barcodes. TCRdb analysed the PCR reads with MiXCR anew, one entry per CDR3 protein. The profile covers some 500,000 distinct CDR3 sequences, with approximately 32% appearing a single time and roughly 2.5% taken by the ten largest. In this sample, this clonotype turned up a few times. The material was PBMCs from the stem cell graft donor, obtained from the stem cell graft. The clonotype comes from a human donor who donated a stem cell graft to a child with aplastic anemia.

This CDR3 is CSVFLDSPNTEAFF. CDR3 nucleotide sequence: TGCAGCGTTTTCCTCGACAGCCCGAACACTGAAGCTTTCTTT. The chain is built from TRBV29-1 and TRBJ1-1, with D possibly TRBD1 on 5 matching bases. V dropped 5 bases and J dropped 1 base, with 14 bases sitting between them. Germline CDR1 and CDR2: SQVTM and ANQGSEA. This CDR3 comprises 14 residues.